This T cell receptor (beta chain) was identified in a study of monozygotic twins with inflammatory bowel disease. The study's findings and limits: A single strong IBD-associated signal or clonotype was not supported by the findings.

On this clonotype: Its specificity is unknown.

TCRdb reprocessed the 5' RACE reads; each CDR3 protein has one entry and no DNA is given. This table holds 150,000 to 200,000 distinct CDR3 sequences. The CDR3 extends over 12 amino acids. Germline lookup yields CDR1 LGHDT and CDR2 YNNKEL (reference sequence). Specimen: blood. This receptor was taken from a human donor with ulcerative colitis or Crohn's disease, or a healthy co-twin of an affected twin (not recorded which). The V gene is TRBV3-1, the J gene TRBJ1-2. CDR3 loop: CASSQGRWSYTF.